Listed below are T cell receptor beta chains from one sample, sequenced in a study of identical twins. TCRdb passed the 5' RACE reads through MiXCR, listing each CDR3 protein once. The sample comprises 250,000 to 300,000 distinct CDR3 sequences, about 8.9% of which are singletons, and around 3% rests with the top ten. These sequences were also reported in another study, on yellow fever vaccine responses in identical twins.

Sequenced input: CD8+ T cells sorted from blood. These receptor sequences come from a woman younger than 30 in good health. The CDR3 runs from the conserved cysteine through the conserved F or W. Fields, in order: clone size, V gene, D gene, J gene, CDR3 DNA, CDR3 protein. D genes are given only for firm matches. The size field is filled for only some rows; it gives once, few, many or a size class.

NA	TRBV24-1	NA	TRBJ2-7	TGTGCCACCATGTCAGGAACCACCTACGAGCAGTACTTC	CATMSGTTYEQYF
NA	TRBV5-1	NA	TRBJ2-2	TGCGCCAGCAGCTTGGGGGGGAAGAGGAACACCGGGGAGCTGTTTTTT	CASSLGGKRNTGELFF
NA	TRBV7-2	NA	TRBJ2-7	TGTGCCAGCAGCGCTGCCGGGGAGTCAATCCCATACGAGCAGTACTTC	CASSAAGESIPYEQYF
NA	TRBV9	NA	TRBJ1-2	TGTGCCAGCCTCTCACCTAACTATGGCTACACCTTC	CASLSPNYGYTF
many	TRBV29-1	NA	TRBJ1-2	TGCAGCGTTGAGGCCGGACGGGACTATGGCTACACCTTC	CSVEAGRDYGYTF
NA	TRBV9	NA	TRBJ1-4	TGTGCCAGCAGCCCTTCGGACATGAATGAAAAACTGTTTTTT	CASSPSDMNEKLFF
few	TRBV6-2/TRBV6-3	TRBD1	TRBJ2-5	TGTGCCAGCAGTCCCCTTAGGACAGGATGGCTCCAAGAGACCCAGTACTTC	CASSPLRTGWLQETQYF
NA	TRBV14	NA	TRBJ2-1	TGTGCCAGCAGCCAAGAACTAGGACACAATGAGCAGTTCTTC	CASSQELGHNEQFF
many	TRBV4-3	TRBD1	TRBJ2-4	TGCGCCAGCAGCCAAGATTGGACAGGGGAAAACATTCAGTACTTC	CASSQDWTGENIQYF
many	TRBV15	NA	TRBJ1-5	TGTGCCACCAGCAGAGAACAGCTTAGCAATCAGCCCCAGCATTTT	CATSREQLSNQPQHF
NA	TRBV5-8	NA	TRBJ2-1	TGTGCCAGCAGCTTGGCCGGCAGGGTTGGTGAGCAGTTCTTC	CASSLAGRVGEQFF
NA	TRBV11-2	NA	TRBJ2-1	TGTGCCAGCAGTGGAGGTAGTGAGCAGTTCTTC	CASSGGSEQFF
NA	TRBV20-1	NA	TRBJ2-1	TGCAGTGCTAGAGAGAGGAACCCCTCGGTCTACAATGAGCAGTTCTTC	CSARERNPSVYNEQFF
NA	TRBV10-3	TRBD2	TRBJ2-7	TGTGCCATCAGTGTCACGGGACTAGCGGAGGGAGGAGTAAGGGGGCAGTACTTC	CAISVTGLAEGGVRGQYF
many	TRBV6-1	TRBD1	TRBJ1-5	TGTGCCAGCAGTCCCGGGACAGCCCTCAATCAGCCCCAGCATTTT	CASSPGTALNQPQHF
many	TRBV14	TRBD1	TRBJ2-4	TGTGCCAGCAGCCAAGGAAGGACAGGCCTAATTCAGTACTTC	CASSQGRTGLIQYF
NA	TRBV20-1	NA	TRBJ2-5	TGCAGTGCTAGAGATGAGGCGATGACCCAGTACTTC	CSARDEAMTQYF
many	TRBV12-3/TRBV12-4	NA	TRBJ2-1	TGTGCCAGCAGTTTTCCGTTTGAGCAGTTCTTC	CASSFPFEQFF
few	TRBV24-1	NA	TRBJ2-5	TGTGCCACCAGTGATCCAACGTACCAAGAGACCCAGTACTTC	CATSDPTYQETQYF
few	TRBV7-3	TRBD2	TRBJ2-1	TGTGCCAGCAGCCTCGGGACTAGCGGGGGAGAGATCCACAATGAGCAGTTCTTC	CASSLGTSGGEIHNEQFF
few	TRBV11-2	NA	TRBJ2-4	TGTGCCAGCAGCTTAGGGACAGCTCTTACTGTAGCCAAAAACATTCAGTACTTC	CASSLGTALTVAKNIQYF
few	TRBV10-1	NA	TRBJ2-7	TGCGCCAGCAGTGATGGGGCACACGCCTACGAGCAGTACTTC	CASSDGAHAYEQYF
few	TRBV6-2/TRBV6-3	TRBD2	TRBJ2-7	TGTGCCAGCAGTTACTCTTCGGCTAGCGGGATAAGATGGTACGAGCAGTACTTC	CASSYSSASGIRWYEQYF
few	TRBV3-1	NA	TRBJ1-5	TGTGCCAGCAGCCAGGGGAGAGTGGGGTTAAATCAGCCCCAGCATTTT	CASSQGRVGLNQPQHF
many	TRBV28	TRBD2	TRBJ2-3	TGTGCCAGCAGTTCCCCTGCGACCGGGACTAGCGGGAAACGGGTATCAGATACGCAGTATTTT	CASSSPATGTSGKRVSDTQYF
NA	TRBV6-5	TRBD2	TRBJ2-1	TGTGCCAGCAGTTACGCGGGAGGAGCCTACAATGAGCAGTTCTTC	CASSYAGGAYNEQFF
few	TRBV28	TRBD2	TRBJ2-1	TGTGCCAGCTGGAGCGGGGGGTTCGGGAATGAGCAGTTCTTC	CASWSGGFGNEQFF
many	TRBV5-1	NA	TRBJ2-2	TGCGCCAGCAGCTTGAAGGACTCGAACACCGGGGAGCTGTTTTTT	CASSLKDSNTGELFF
many	TRBV7-2	TRBD2	TRBJ2-7	TGTGCCAGCAGCTTAGATAGCGGGACCGCCTACGAGCAGTACTTC	CASSLDSGTAYEQYF
few	TRBV12-3/TRBV12-4	NA	TRBJ2-3	TGTGCCAGCAGTTTAGGGGGACTTCTCACAGATACGCAGTATTTT	CASSLGGLLTDTQYF